The rows below give T cell receptor beta chains drawn from one sample of a study of cytomegalovirus exposure and HLA in healthy donors. The repertoire was sequenced with immunoSEQ multiplex PCR; TCRdb's copy has only in-frame clones and lacks some. The data show some 120,000 clones, 70% to 85% seen once. The material sequenced was PBMCs. The receptors come from a young man in good health and CMV-seronegative. The CDR3 runs from the conserved cysteine through the conserved F or W. The D gene is left open where the match is weak.

V gene	J gene	D gene	CDR3 protein
TRBV7-3	TRBJ1-5	NA	CASSFLVRGLRGDQPQHF
TRBV29-1	TRBJ2-2	TRBD1	CSAGTGNTGELFF
TRBV6-6	TRBJ1-3	NA	CASSYMGPGGNTIYF
TRBV6-1	TRBJ1-5	NA	CASSALLGTGNQPQHF
TRBV6-6	TRBJ2-5	NA	CASSYSGVKETQYF
TRBV4-1	TRBJ1-2	TRBD1	CASSRTTGTGTARGYTF
TRBV10-3	TRBJ2-3	TRBD2	CAISRTSGVSDTQYF
TRBV4-2	TRBJ2-1	TRBD1	CASSQVDRGRNEQFF
TRBV19	TRBJ2-2	NA	CASSIGQGWAGELFF
TRBV15	TRBJ1-1	NA	CATSRDPGGNTEAFF
TRBV5-1	TRBJ2-7	TRBD1	CASSYDRGPYEQYF
TRBV9	TRBJ2-7	TRBD2	CASSVGGGTYEQYF
TRBV12-5	TRBJ1-1	TRBD1	CASGLVRSGTGRVRDTEAFF
TRBV5-6	TRBJ1-2	NA	CASSSGTSLSTF
TRBV5-1	TRBJ1-2	NA	CASSLAAGNGYTF
TRBV5-4	TRBJ1-2	TRBD1	CASSLFFRDSSITGYTF
TRBV29-1	TRBJ1-3	NA	CSVESASRPGNTIYF
TRBV5-1	TRBJ1-2	NA	CASRRGLTSNYGYTF
TRBV2	TRBJ1-2	TRBD1	CASSIRDRGFGYTF
TRBV7-2	TRBJ1-3	NA	CASRDSSGNTIYF
TRBV5-6	TRBJ1-2	NA	CASSGGGSRDGYTF
TRBV4-1	TRBJ1-1	NA	CASSQDKRMEAFF
TRBV7-9	TRBJ2-7	NA	CASSSFGYEQYF
TRBV28	TRBJ2-5	NA	CASSLILGGTETQYF
TRBV29-1	TRBJ2-5	TRBD2	CSVAAARGATRETQYF
TRBV7-8	TRBJ2-7	TRBD2	CASSLALTSGGTYEQYF
TRBV29-1	TRBJ2-5	TRBD2	CSAGLAGDGQETQYF
TRBV12-2	TRBJ1-1	NA	CASRLVVFTASPNTEAFF
TRBV19	TRBJ1-3	NA	CAAGVRSGNTIYF
TRBV5-6	TRBJ2-5	TRBD2	CASSLWGLAGETQYF
TRBV10-2	TRBJ1-2	TRBD1	CASSEPATGGWRGYTF
TRBV27	TRBJ1-2	NA	CASSQTVSYGYTF
TRBV19	TRBJ1-1	NA	CASNSHYTEAFF
TRBV21-1	TRBJ2-3	NA	CASSKWGRFPFYTQYF
TRBV7-6	TRBJ1-2	NA	CASSPLPAIDSYGYTF
TRBV7-8	TRBJ2-2	TRBD2	CASSVGLAVNTGELFF